Listed below are T cell receptor beta chains from one sample, sequenced in a study of OX40 agonist ivuxolimab in advanced cancers. Data came from immunoSEQ multiplex PCR; TCRdb stores just in-frame clones and leaves some out. This sample has roughly 15,000 clones, with around three quarters found just once. The source was CD4+ or CD8+ T cells sorted from blood, collected in a trial of the OX40 agonist ivuxolimab. The receptors shown here come from an adult with an advanced solid tumor such as melanoma, head and neck, liver or kidney cancer. CDR3s include the opening cysteine and the closing phenylalanine or tryptophan. Each record gives: V gene, J gene, D gene, CDR3 protein. The D gene is left open where the match is weak.

TRBV2,TRBJ2-5,NA,CASSQLGGISYQETQYF
TRBV4-2,TRBJ2-7,NA,CASSQEASRAYEQYF
TRBV5-1,TRBJ2-7,NA,CASSFAQGGSYEQYF
TRBV11-2,TRBJ2-7,NA,CASSLEGTPYYEQYF
TRBV7-9,TRBJ1-2,TRBD1,CASSSFPGQGIGYTF
TRBV7-9,TRBJ2-3,NA,CASSPGTDTQYF
TRBV9,TRBJ2-3,TRBD1,CASSVEGTVTDTQYF
TRBV5-1,TRBJ2-1,TRBD2,CASSLDPSGGPFYNEQFF
TRBV7-9,TRBJ2-7,TRBD2,CASSLGTRVYEQYF
TRBV15,TRBJ1-1,NA,CATRAWDGNTEAFF
TRBV28,TRBJ1-5,TRBD1,CASSFEFAGQGIIYSNQPQHF
TRBV11-2,TRBJ2-7,TRBD2,CASSLDLLAGGLPYEQYF
TRBV27,TRBJ1-1,NA,CASTTSGAEAFF
TRBV11-2,TRBJ1-4,NA,CASSYVPNEKLFF
TRBV2,TRBJ1-1,TRBD1,CASEYHDRVNTEAFF
TRBV6-1,TRBJ2-7,NA,CASSTGPLYEQYF